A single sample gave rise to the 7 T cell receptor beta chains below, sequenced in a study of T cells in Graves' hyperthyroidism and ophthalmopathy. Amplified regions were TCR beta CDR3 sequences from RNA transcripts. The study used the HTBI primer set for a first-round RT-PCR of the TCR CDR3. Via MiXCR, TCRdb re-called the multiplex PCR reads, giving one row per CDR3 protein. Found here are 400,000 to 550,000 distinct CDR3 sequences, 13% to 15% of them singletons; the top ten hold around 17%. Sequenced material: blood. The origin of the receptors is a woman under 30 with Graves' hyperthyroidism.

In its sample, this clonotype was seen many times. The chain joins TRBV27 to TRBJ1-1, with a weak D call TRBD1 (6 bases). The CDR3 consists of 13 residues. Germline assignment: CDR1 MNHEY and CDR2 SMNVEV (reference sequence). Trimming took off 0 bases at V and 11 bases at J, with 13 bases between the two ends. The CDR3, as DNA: TGTGCCAGCAGTTTATCTTACAGGGACTTCGCTTTCTTT. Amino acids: CASSLSYRDFAFF.

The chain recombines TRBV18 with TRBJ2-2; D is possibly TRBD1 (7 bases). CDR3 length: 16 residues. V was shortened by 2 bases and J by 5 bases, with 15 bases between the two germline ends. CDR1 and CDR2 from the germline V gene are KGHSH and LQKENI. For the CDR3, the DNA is TGTGCCAGCTCACCATCGGGCAGGGGGGAAACCGGGGAGCTGTTTTTT. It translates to CASSPSGRGETGELFF.

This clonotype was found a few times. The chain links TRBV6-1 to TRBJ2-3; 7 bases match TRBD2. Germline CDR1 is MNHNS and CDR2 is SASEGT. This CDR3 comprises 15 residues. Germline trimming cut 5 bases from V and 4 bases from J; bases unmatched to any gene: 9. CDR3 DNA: TGTGCCAGCAGTTCTGCAGCGGGACTTCCAGATACGCAGTATTTT. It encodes CASSSAAGLPDTQYF.

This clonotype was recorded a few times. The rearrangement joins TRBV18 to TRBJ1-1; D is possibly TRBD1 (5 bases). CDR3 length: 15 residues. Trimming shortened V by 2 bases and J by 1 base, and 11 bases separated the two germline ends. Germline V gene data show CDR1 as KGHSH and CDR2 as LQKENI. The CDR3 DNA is TGTGCCAGCTCACCAGGGGGTGCGAGGAACACTGAAGCTTTCTTT. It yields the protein CASSPGGARNTEAFF.

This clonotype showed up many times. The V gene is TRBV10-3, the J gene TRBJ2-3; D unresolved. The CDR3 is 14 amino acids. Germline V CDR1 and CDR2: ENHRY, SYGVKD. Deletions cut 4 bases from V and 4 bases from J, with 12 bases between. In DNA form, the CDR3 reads TGTGCCATCAGTGGACTGAACTCCGCAGATACGCAGTATTTT. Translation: CAISGLNSADTQYF.

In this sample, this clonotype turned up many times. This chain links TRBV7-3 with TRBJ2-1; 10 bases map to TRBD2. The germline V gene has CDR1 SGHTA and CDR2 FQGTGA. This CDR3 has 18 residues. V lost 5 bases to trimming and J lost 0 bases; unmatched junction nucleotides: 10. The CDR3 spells CASSPGLAGARSYNEQFF. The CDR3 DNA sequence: TGTGCCAGCAGCCCCGGGCTAGCGGGAGCCCGCTCCTACAATGAGCAGTTCTTC.

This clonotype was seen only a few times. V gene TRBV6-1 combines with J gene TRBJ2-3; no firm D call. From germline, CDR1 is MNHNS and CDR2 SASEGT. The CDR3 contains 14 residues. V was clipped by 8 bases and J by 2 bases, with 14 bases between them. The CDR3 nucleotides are TGTGCCAGCTTTATGGACGGAGCCACAGATACGCAGTATTTT. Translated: CASFMDGATDTQYF.